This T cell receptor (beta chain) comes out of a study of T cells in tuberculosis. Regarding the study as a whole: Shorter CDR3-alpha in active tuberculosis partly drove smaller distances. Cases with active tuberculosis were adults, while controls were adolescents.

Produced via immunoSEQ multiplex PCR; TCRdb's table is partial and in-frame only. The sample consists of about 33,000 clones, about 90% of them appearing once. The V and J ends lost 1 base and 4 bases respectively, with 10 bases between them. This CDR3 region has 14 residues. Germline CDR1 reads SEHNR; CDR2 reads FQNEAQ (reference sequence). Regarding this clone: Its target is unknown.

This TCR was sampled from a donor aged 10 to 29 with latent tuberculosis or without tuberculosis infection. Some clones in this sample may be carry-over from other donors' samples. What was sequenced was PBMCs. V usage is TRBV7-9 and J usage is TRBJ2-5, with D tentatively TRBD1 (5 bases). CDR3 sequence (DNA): TGTGCCAGCAGCTTAGTGGGGCAGGCAGAGACCCAGTACTTC. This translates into CASSLVGQAETQYF. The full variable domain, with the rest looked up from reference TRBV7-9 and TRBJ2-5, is DTGVSQNPRHKITKRGQNVTFRCDPISEHNRLYWYRQTLGQGPEFLTYFQNEAQLEKSRLLSDRFSAERPKGSFSTLEIQRTEQGDSAMYLCASSLVGQAETQYFGPGTRLLVL.